These T cell receptor beta chains were read from a single sample in a study of blood T cell repertoires in COVID-19. Profiled with immunoSEQ multiplex PCR; TCRdb holds only in-frame clones, not every one. The sample contains 150,000 to 200,000 clones, approximately 83% of which appear only once. What was sequenced was peripheral blood. These receptors were taken from a human donor with acute or convalescent COVID-19. The donor label of this sample is uncertain. CDR3s include the opening cysteine and the closing phenylalanine or tryptophan. Fields, in order: D gene, clone size, J gene, V gene, CDR3 DNA, CDR3 protein. The D gene is left open where the match is weak. Expanded clones are given a class, and other clones once, few, many or no size at all.

d_gene: .
abundance: few
j_gene: TRBJ1-2
v_gene: TRBV15
CDR3nt: TGTGCCACCAGCAGAGATGAGGGAGGCCCAGAGGGCTGGTCTGGCTACACCTTC
CDR3aa: CATSRDEGGPEGWSGYTF

d_gene: .
abundance: .
j_gene: TRBJ2-5
v_gene: TRBV18
CDR3nt: TGTGCCAGCTCATCGAAGGACCAGGGTAGAGAGACCCAGTACTTC
CDR3aa: CASSSKDQGRETQYF

d_gene: .
abundance: .
j_gene: TRBJ2-3
v_gene: TRBV5-4
CDR3nt: TGTGCCAGCAGCTTATATCAGGGGTGGGATATCGCAGATACGCAGTATTTT
CDR3aa: CASSLYQGWDIADTQYF

d_gene: TRBD1
abundance: .
j_gene: TRBJ1-2
v_gene: TRBV30
CDR3nt: TGTGCCGGGGACAGGGTCATCTATGGCTACACCTTC
CDR3aa: CAGDRVIYGYTF

d_gene: .
abundance: .
j_gene: TRBJ1-4
v_gene: TRBV30
CDR3nt: TGTGCTCTGACAGCAACTAATGAAAAACTGTTTTTT
CDR3aa: CALTATNEKLFF

d_gene: TRBD2
abundance: few
j_gene: TRBJ2-1
v_gene: TRBV9
CDR3nt: TGTGCCAGCAGCATTCATAGCGGGAAGGTCAGGGACAATGAGCAGTTCTTC
CDR3aa: CASSIHSGKVRDNEQFF

d_gene: TRBD2
abundance: once
j_gene: TRBJ2-3
v_gene: TRBV30
CDR3nt: TGTGCCTGGGGACTAGCGGGAGGCACAGATACGCAGTATTTT
CDR3aa: CAWGLAGGTDTQYF

d_gene: .
abundance: .
j_gene: TRBJ2-7
v_gene: TRBV2
CDR3nt: TGTGCCAGCAGTAAACAGGGCTACGAGCAGTACTTC
CDR3aa: CASSKQGYEQYF

d_gene: TRBD1
abundance: .
j_gene: TRBJ1-2
v_gene: TRBV6-5
CDR3nt: TGTGCCAGCAGCGGACTCAGGGGGGAGAATGGCTACACCTTC
CDR3aa: CASSGLRGENGYTF

d_gene: TRBD2
abundance: .
j_gene: TRBJ2-1
v_gene: TRBV3-1/TRBV3-2
CDR3nt: TGTGCCAGCAGCCAAGATAAGTTCGCTAGCGGGAGGGTGAATGAGCAGTTCTTC
CDR3aa: CASSQDKFASGRVNEQFF

d_gene: TRBD1
abundance: .
j_gene: TRBJ2-2
v_gene: TRBV11-2
CDR3nt: TGTGCCAGCAGCCGCGACAGGGCGAAAAGCGCCGGGGAGCTGTTTTTT
CDR3aa: CASSRDRAKSAGELFF

d_gene: TRBD2
abundance: .
j_gene: TRBJ2-7
v_gene: TRBV30
CDR3nt: TGTGCCTGGAGTGGGACTAGCCGGAGGGGAGAGCAGTACTTC
CDR3aa: CAWSGTSRRGEQYF

d_gene: TRBD2
abundance: once
j_gene: TRBJ2-3
v_gene: TRBV28
CDR3nt: TGTGCCAGCAGTTTATCACTAGCGGGTGGGGGTACGCAGTATTTT
CDR3aa: CASSLSLAGGGTQYF

d_gene: TRBD2
abundance: once
j_gene: TRBJ2-1
v_gene: TRBV5-1
CDR3nt: TGCGCCAGCGCCAAAAGCGGGAGGGCCCCCAATGAGCAGTTCTTC
CDR3aa: CASAKSGRAPNEQFF